A selection of T cell receptor beta chains follows, all from one sample in a study of blood T cell repertoires in COVID-19. Assay used: immunoSEQ multiplex PCR; TCRdb lists only in-frame clones, some missing. The sample consists of just over 150,000 clones, approximately 82% of them appearing once. The specimen was peripheral blood. The receptors were sampled from a woman aged 50 to 60 with acute or convalescent COVID-19. The CDR3 runs from the conserved cysteine through the conserved F or W. Fields, in order: J gene, V gene, D gene, clone size, CDR3 DNA, CDR3 protein. The D gene is left open where the match is weak. Size tells how often a clone was seen (once, few, many) or the class of an expanded clone, and some rows leave it out.

TRBJ1-1	TRBV7-9	NA	NA	TGTGCCAGCAGCACACCCCCCGGGAGGGGCACTGAAGCTTTCTTT	CASSTPPGRGTEAFF
TRBJ1-5	TRBV27	NA	NA	TGTGCCAGCAGTTATACAGGCAATCAGCCCCAGCATTTT	CASSYTGNQPQHF
TRBJ2-3	TRBV19	NA	NA	TGTGCCAGTAAATCGGGAGGGGGCCTGTCCACTGGTAGAGATACGCAGTATTTT	CASKSGGGLSTGRDTQYF
TRBJ1-1	TRBV21-1	NA	NA	TGTGCCAGCAGCAAAGCGCGTGTTCCAGGGGGGATGAACACTGAAGCTTTCTTT	CASSKARVPGGMNTEAFF
TRBJ2-3	TRBV18	TRBD1	NA	TGTGCCAGCTCACCCCGGTCAGGGGGCTATGCAGATACGCAGTATTTT	CASSPRSGGYADTQYF
TRBJ2-3	TRBV4-3	TRBD2	NA	TGCGCCAGCAGCCGCGGGACTAGCCGGAAGGCAGATACGCAGTATTTT	CASSRGTSRKADTQYF
TRBJ1-6	TRBV15	NA	once	TGTGCCACCAGCAGAGCTGATTCACCCCTCCACTTT	CATSRADSPLHF
TRBJ2-7	TRBV28	NA	few	TGTGCCAGCAGTTTATCCGAAGGGGCGGCCGAGCAGTACTTC	CASSLSEGAAEQYF
TRBJ2-3	TRBV10-3	NA	NA	TGTGCCATGAGGGGCCTAGCGACAGATACGCAGTATTTT	CAMRGLATDTQYF
TRBJ2-1	TRBV4-3	NA	NA	TGCGCCAGCAGCCAAGATACTGGACTCTATCGACCTGAGCAGTTCTTC	CASSQDTGLYRPEQFF
TRBJ1-2	TRBV5-4	NA	NA	TGTGCCAGCAGCTCGTTGGGGGGTAACTATGGCTACACCTTC	CASSSLGGNYGYTF
TRBJ1-5	TRBV4-1	NA	NA	TGCGCCAGCAGCCAAGAACAGGGTACTATTCAGCCCCAGCATTTT	CASSQEQGTIQPQHF
TRBJ1-4	TRBV5-5	TRBD1	NA	TGTGCCAGCAGCTTAGCAGGGGGTGCGGATACTGGTAATGAAAAACTGTTTTTT	CASSLAGGADTGNEKLFF
TRBJ2-1	TRBV28	NA	NA	TGTGCCAGCAGTTTTCGGGGAAACCCGCCGCGGAACGAGCAGTTCTTC	CASSFRGNPPRNEQFF
TRBJ2-6	TRBV7-8	NA	NA	TGTGCCAGCAGCTTAATAGCTGGGGCCAACGTCCTGACTTTC	CASSLIAGANVLTF
TRBJ2-7	TRBV28	TRBD1	NA	TGTGCCAGCAAAAGGACAGGTCCCTACGAGCAGTACTTC	CASKRTGPYEQYF
TRBJ2-7	TRBV27	NA	NA	TGTGCCAGCAGGTCCGGGAGCCCCTACGAGCAGTACTTC	CASRSGSPYEQYF
TRBJ1-2	TRBV6-5	TRBD1	few	TGTGCCAGCACCAGACAGGGCAAAGTGGATGGCTACACCTTC	CASTRQGKVDGYTF
TRBJ1-1	TRBV15	NA	NA	TGTGCCACCAGCAGGCTATTGAACACTGAAGCTTTCTTT	CATSRLLNTEAFF
TRBJ2-3	TRBV5-5	TRBD2	NA	TGTGCCAGCAGCTTGGCGGGAGGGGGGGATACGCAGTATTTT	CASSLAGGGDTQYF
TRBJ1-2	TRBV6-1	TRBD1	NA	TGTGCCAGCAGTGATAGGACAGGGTTATTCGGCTACACCTTC	CASSDRTGLFGYTF
TRBJ2-7	TRBV5-5	NA	NA	TGTGCCAGCAGCAGGGGGACAGGGAAGGGACTAGCGAAGAGGGAGTACTTC	CASSRGTGKGLAKREYF
TRBJ2-1	TRBV7-2	TRBD1	NA	TGTGCCAGCAGCGGGACGACAGGGGGGCGCCCCTGGGATGAGCAGTTCTTC	CASSGTTGGRPWDEQFF
TRBJ1-2	TRBV29-1	NA	NA	TGCAGCGTTGCTTTTAACTATGGCTACACCTTC	CSVAFNYGYTF
TRBJ2-2	TRBV7-2	TRBD1	NA	TGTGCCAGCAGCTTAAGTAGGGGGCGCGCCGGGGAGCTGTTTTTT	CASSLSRGRAGELFF
TRBJ1-1	TRBV7-2	NA	NA	TGTGCCAGCAGACGAGACAGAAACACTGAAGCTTTCTTT	CASRRDRNTEAFF
TRBJ2-7	TRBV5-5	TRBD2	NA	TGTGCCAGCAGGTTAGCGGGAGGGCCTTACGAGCAGTACTTC	CASRLAGGPYEQYF
TRBJ2-7	TRBV6-2/TRBV6-3	NA	NA	TGTGCCAGCAGCGGCTCCGAGCAGTACTTC	CASSGSEQYF
TRBJ1-3	TRBV5-6	TRBD1	NA	TGTGCCAGCAGCAAGGGACAGCCTGGAAACACCATATATTTT	CASSKGQPGNTIYF
TRBJ2-7	TRBV4-3	NA	NA	TGCGCCAGCAGCCAAGATCCTACGAGCTCCTACGAGCAGTACTTC	CASSQDPTSSYEQYF
TRBJ1-1	TRBV13	TRBD1	NA	TGTGCCAGCAGCTTAGGCGAGGGGGCTCAGACTGAAGCTTTCTTT	CASSLGEGAQTEAFF
TRBJ1-2	TRBV5-1	NA	NA	TGCGCCAGCAGCTTGGCCTCAACGACAGGAAACTATGGCTACACCTTC	CASSLASTTGNYGYTF
TRBJ2-1	TRBV15	NA	once	TGTGCCACCAGCAGAAAAGCCGGTTACAATGAGCAGTTCTTC	CATSRKAGYNEQFF
TRBJ2-3	TRBV11-3	NA	once	TGTGCCAGCTCACAAGATGGGGACATCTCAGATACGCAGTATTTT	CASSQDGDISDTQYF
TRBJ2-7	TRBV6-5	TRBD2	NA	TGTGCCAGCAGTTTGGGACTAGCGGCGGCCTCCTACGAGCAGTACTTC	CASSLGLAAASYEQYF
TRBJ1-2	TRBV5-1	NA	NA	TGCGCCAGCAGCTTGCTTCCCTCTCCCAGTCAAAGTGGCTACACCTTC	CASSLLPSPSQSGYTF
TRBJ2-4	TRBV19	NA	NA	TGTGCCAGTAGTATTAGGCGGGACAAAAACATTCAGTACTTC	CASSIRRDKNIQYF
TRBJ1-5	TRBV4-3	NA	NA	TGCGCCAGCAGCCAAGAACTGGGCGGGGATCAGCCCCAGCATTTT	CASSQELGGDQPQHF
TRBJ1-2	TRBV27	NA	once	TGTGCCAGCAGTTTCGGGACAATATTTTCGGGCTACACCTTC	CASSFGTIFSGYTF
TRBJ1-2	TRBV6-1	NA	NA	TGTGCCAGCAGTGAATACGCGGGGCCGATAGATTATGGCTACACCTTC	CASSEYAGPIDYGYTF
TRBJ2-3	TRBV11-2	TRBD2	NA	TGTGCCAGCAGCTTCGCGGGAGCCCGTACAGATACGCAGTATTTT	CASSFAGARTDTQYF
TRBJ2-3	TRBV7-3	TRBD2	NA	TGTGCCAGCAGCTCCGCGACTAGCGGGGTGATCACAGATACGCAGTATTTT	CASSSATSGVITDTQYF
TRBJ1-2	TRBV28	NA	NA	TGTGCCAGCAGTTTCGTTCTCGGTCATGGCTACACCTTC	CASSFVLGHGYTF
TRBJ2-7	TRBV20-1	NA	once	TGCAGTGCTAGTGACAGGTGGAACGAGCAGTACTTC	CSASDRWNEQYF
TRBJ2-1	TRBV10-1	TRBD2	NA	TGCGCCAGCTCCCAACGGTCCCCGGGACTAGCCTACAATGAGCAGTTCTTC	CASSQRSPGLAYNEQFF
TRBJ2-7	TRBV24-1	NA	few	TGTGCCACCAGTGAAGGCGCGGGGTACGAGCAGTACTTC	CATSEGAGYEQYF
TRBJ2-5	TRBV5-4	NA	NA	TGTGCCAGCAGCAAACAACAGGGATGGGAGACCCAGTACTTC	CASSKQQGWETQYF
TRBJ2-3	TRBV3-1/TRBV3-2	NA	once	TGTGCCAGCAGCCGGGGGACTCCTCCCACAGATACGCAGTATTTT	CASSRGTPPTDTQYF
TRBJ2-1	TRBV11-3	NA	NA	TGTGCCAGCAGCTTAAAGAGGGATATAGGGTTCGATGAGCAGTTCTTC	CASSLKRDIGFDEQFF
TRBJ1-1	TRBV12-3/TRBV12-4	NA	NA	TGTGCCAGCAGTTTAGCGGGGGCCACTGAAGCTTTCTTT	CASSLAGATEAFF
TRBJ2-2	TRBV12-3/TRBV12-4	NA	NA	TGTGCCAGCAGTTTAAGAGCCACCGGGGAGCTGTTTTTT	CASSLRATGELFF
TRBJ2-1	TRBV6-5	TRBD2	once	TGTGCCACGAGACTAGCTTTGAACAATGAGCAGTTCTTC	CATRLALNNEQFF
TRBJ2-3	TRBV7-6	NA	NA	TGTGCCAGCAGCCCAAGGAACGCGGCGGGGCCGGGAGATACGCAGTATTTT	CASSPRNAAGPGDTQYF
TRBJ1-2	TRBV28	TRBD1	NA	TGTGCCAGCAGTTCCGGGACAGTTACCTATGGCTACACCTTC	CASSSGTVTYGYTF
TRBJ2-7	TRBV2	NA	few	TGTGCCAGCAGTGAAGCGCTTCAGGGGCCCCTCGAGCAGTACTTC	CASSEALQGPLEQYF
TRBJ1-3	TRBV6-6	TRBD1	NA	TGTGCCAGCAGCCCCAGAGGCGGACAGGGGGGAAACACCATATATTTT	CASSPRGGQGGNTIYF
TRBJ2-3	TRBV7-2	NA	NA	TGTGCCAGCAGCTTAGGGGGGCAGACCACAGATACGCAGTATTTT	CASSLGGQTTDTQYF
TRBJ2-7	TRBV12-3/TRBV12-4	NA	NA	TGTGCCAGCAGTTACTTCCCCTACGAGCAGTACTTC	CASSYFPYEQYF
TRBJ1-5	TRBV6-1	NA	NA	TGTGCCAGCAGTGAGGGCAGGACTCTTGCCGGCAATCAGCCCCAGCATTTT	CASSEGRTLAGNQPQHF